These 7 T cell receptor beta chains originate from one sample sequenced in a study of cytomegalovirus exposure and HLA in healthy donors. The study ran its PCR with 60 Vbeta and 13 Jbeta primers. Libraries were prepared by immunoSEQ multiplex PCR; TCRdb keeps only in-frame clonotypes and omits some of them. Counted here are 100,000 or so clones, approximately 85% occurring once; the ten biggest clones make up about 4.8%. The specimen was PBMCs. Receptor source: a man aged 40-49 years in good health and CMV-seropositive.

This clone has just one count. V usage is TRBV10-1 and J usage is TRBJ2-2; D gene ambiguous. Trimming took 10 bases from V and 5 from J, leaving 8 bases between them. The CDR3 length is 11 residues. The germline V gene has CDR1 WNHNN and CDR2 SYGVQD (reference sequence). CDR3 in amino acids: CAIPVTGELFF. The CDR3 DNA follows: TGCGCCATCCCGGTTACCGGGGAGCTGTTTTTT.

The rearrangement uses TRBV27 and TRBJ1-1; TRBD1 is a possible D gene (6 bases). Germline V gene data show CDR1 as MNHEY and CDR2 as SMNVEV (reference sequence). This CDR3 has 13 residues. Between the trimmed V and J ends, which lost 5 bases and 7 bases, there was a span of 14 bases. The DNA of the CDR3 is TGTGCCAGCAGTATAGCGCAGGGGCATGAAGCTTTCTTT. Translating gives CASSIAQGHEAFF.

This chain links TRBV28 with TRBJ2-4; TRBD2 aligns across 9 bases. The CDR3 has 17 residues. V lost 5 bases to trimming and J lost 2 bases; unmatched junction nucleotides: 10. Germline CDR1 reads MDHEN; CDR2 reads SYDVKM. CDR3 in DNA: TGTGCCAGCAGTGCGGGGGGGACAGCTAAGTCCAAAAACATTCAGTACTTC. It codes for CASSAGGTAKSKNIQYF.

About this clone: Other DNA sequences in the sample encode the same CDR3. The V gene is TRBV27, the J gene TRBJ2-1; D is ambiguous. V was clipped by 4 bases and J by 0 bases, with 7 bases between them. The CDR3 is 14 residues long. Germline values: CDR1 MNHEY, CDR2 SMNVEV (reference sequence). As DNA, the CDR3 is TGTGCCAGCAGTTCTATGAGCTCCTACAATGAGCAGTTCTTC. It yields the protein CASSSMSSYNEQFF.

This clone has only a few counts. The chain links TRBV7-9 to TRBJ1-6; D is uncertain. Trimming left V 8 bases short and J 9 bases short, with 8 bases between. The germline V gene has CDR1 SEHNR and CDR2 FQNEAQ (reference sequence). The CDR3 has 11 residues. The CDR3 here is CASSGGSPLHF. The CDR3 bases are TGTGCCAGCTCTGGCGGTTCACCCCTCCACTTT.

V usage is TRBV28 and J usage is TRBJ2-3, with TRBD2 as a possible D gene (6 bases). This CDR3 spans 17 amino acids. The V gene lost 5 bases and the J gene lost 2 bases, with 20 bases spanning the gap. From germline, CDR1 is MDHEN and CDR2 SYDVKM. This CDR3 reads CASSLSGPTTFTDTQYF. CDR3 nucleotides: TGTGCCAGCAGTCTGAGCGGGCCCACTACCTTCACAGATACGCAGTATTTT.

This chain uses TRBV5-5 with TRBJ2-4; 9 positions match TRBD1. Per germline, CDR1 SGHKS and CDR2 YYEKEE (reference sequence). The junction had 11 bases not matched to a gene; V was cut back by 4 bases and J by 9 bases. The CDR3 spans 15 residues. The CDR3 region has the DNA TGTGCCAGCAGCGCCCCGGGACAGGGAATGAGCATTCAGTACTTC. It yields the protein CASSAPGQGMSIQYF.